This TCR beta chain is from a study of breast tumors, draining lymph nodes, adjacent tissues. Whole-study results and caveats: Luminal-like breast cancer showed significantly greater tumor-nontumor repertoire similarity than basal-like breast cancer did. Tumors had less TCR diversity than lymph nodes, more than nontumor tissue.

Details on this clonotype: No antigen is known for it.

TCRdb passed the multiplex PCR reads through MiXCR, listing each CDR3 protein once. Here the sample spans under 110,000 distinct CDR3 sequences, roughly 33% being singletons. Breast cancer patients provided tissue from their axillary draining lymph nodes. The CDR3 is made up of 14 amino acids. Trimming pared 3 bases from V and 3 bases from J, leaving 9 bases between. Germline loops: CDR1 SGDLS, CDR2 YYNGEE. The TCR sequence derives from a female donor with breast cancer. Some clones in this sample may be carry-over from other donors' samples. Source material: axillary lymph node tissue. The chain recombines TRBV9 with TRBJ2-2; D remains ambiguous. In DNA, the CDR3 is TGTGCCAGCAGCGCTAGACCGGACACCGGGGAGCTGTTTTTT. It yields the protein CASSARPDTGELFF.